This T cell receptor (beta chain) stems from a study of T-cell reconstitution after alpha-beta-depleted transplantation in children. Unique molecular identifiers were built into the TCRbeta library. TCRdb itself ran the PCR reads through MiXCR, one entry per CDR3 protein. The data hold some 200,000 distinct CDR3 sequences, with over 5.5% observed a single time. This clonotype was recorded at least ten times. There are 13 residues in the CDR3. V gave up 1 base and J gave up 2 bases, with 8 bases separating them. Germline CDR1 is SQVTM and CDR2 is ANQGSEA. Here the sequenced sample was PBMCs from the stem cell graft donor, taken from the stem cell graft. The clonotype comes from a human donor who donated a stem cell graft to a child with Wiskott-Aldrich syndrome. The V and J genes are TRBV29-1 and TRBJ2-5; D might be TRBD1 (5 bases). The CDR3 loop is CSVEVDTQETQYF. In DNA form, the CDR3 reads TGCAGCGTTGAAGTGGACACTCAAGAGACCCAGTACTTC.